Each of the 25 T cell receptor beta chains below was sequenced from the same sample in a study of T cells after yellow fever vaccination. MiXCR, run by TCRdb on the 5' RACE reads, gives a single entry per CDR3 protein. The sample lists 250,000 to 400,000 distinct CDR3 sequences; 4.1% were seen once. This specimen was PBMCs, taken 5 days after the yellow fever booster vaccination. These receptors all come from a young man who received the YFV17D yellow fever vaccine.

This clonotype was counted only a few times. The CDR3 reads CASSPRGQGGYTF. CDR3 bases: TGTGCCAGCAGTCCCCGGGGACAGGGAGGCTACACCTTC. The chain has TRBV25-1 and TRBJ1-2, with 9 bases matching TRBD1. Losses at the gene ends were 5 bases for V and 8 bases for J; bases not matched to a gene: 6. Germline CDR1 and CDR2: MGHDK and SYGVNS. This CDR3 contains 13 residues.

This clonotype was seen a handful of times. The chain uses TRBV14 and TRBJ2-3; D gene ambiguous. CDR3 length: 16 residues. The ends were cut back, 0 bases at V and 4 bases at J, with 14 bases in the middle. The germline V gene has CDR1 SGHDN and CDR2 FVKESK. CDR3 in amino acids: CASSQDLRRPPDTQYF. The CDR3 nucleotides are TGTGCCAGCAGCCAAGACCTCAGGCGGCCGCCAGATACGCAGTATTTT.

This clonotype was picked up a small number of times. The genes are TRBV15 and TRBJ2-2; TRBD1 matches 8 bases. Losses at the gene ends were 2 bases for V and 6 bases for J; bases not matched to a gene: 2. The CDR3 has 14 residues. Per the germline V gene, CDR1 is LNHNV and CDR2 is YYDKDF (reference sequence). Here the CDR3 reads CATSRNRGSGELFF. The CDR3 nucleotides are TGTGCCACCAGCAGAAACAGGGGGTCCGGGGAGCTGTTTTTT.

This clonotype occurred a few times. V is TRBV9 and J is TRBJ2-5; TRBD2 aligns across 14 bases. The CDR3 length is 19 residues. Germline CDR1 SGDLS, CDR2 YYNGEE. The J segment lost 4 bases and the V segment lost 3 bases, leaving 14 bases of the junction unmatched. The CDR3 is CASSGLSGTSGGRGETQYF. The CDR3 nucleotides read TGTGCCAGCAGCGGGCTCTCCGGGACTAGCGGGGGTAGGGGAGAGACCCAGTACTTC.

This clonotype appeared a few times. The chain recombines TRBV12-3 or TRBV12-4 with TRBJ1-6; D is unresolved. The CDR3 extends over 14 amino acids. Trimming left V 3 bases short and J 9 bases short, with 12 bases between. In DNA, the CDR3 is TGTGCCAGCAGTTTCCTAGGGTCCGGTTCACCCCTCCACTTT. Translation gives CASSFLGSGSPLHF.

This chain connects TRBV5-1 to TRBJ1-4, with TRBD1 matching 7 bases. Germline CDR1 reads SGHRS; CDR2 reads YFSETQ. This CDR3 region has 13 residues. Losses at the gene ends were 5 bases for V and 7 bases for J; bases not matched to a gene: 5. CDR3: CASSDRVSEKLFF. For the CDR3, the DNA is TGCGCCAGCAGTGACAGGGTTTCTGAAAAACTGTTTTTT.

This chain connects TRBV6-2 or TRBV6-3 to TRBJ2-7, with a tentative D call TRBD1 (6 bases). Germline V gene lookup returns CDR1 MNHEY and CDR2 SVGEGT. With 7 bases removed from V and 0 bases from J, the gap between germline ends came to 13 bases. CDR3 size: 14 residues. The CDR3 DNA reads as TGTGCCAGCACCCAGGGGATTCCCTCCTACGAGCAGTACTTC. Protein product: CASTQGIPSYEQYF.

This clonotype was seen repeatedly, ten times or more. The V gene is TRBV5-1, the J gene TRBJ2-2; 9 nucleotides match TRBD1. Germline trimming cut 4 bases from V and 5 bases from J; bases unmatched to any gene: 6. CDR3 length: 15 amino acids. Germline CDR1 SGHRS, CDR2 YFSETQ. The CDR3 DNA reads TGCGCCAGCAGCGTGGGACAGGGTGGGACCGGGGAGCTGTTTTTT. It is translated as CASSVGQGGTGELFF. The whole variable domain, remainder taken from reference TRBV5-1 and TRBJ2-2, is KAGVTQTPRYLIKTRGQQVTLSCSPISGHRSVSWYQQTPGQGLQFLFEYFSETQRNKGNFPGRFSGRQFSNSRSEMNVSTLELGDSALYLCASSVGQGGTGELFFGEGSRLTVL.

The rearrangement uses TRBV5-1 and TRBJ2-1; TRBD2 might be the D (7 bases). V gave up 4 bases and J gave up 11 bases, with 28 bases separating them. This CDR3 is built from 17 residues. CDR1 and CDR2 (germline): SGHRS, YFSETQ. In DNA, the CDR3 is TGCGCCAGCAGCCCAAACTCGGGGGGCGCATTTTCGGCGCAGCAGTTCTTC. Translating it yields CASSPNSGGAFSAQQFF.

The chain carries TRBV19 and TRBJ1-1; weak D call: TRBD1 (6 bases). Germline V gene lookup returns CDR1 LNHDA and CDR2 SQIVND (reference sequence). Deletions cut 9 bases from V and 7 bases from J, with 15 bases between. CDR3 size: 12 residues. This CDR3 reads CASDLGGGEAFF. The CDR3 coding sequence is TGTGCCAGCGACTTAGGGGGTGGTGAAGCTTTCTTT.

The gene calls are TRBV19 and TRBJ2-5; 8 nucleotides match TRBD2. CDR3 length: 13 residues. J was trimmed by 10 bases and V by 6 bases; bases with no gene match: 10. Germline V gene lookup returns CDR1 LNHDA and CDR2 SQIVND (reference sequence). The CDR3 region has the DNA TGTGCCAGTAGCACCGGGACTAGGAGAGACCAGTACTTC. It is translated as CASSTGTRRDQYF.

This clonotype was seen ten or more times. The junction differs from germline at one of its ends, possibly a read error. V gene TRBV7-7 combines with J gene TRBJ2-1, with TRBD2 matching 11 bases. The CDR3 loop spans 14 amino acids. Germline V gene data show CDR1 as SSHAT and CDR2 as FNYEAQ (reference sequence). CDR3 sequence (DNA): TGTGCTAGCAGCCTAGCGGGGGGATACAATGAGCAGTTCTTC. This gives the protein CASSLAGGYNEQFF. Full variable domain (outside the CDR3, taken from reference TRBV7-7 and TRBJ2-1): GAGVSQSPRYKVTKRGQDVTLRCDPISSHATLYWYQQALGQGPEFLTYFNYEAQPDKSGLPSDRFSAERPEGSISTLTIQRTEQRDSAMYRCASSLAGGYNEQFFGPGTRLTVL.

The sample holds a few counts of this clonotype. The CDR3 DNA follows: TGTGCCAGCAGTTACTCGGTGGACTACGAGCAGTACGTC. Protein product: CASSYSVDYEQYV. The chain is built from TRBV6-6 and TRBJ2-7; D remains ambiguous. Germline-derived CDR1 and CDR2 are MNHNY and SVGAGI (reference sequence). The CDR3 is 13 amino acids. Between the trimmed V and J ends, which lost 0 bases and 3 bases, there was a span of 6 bases.

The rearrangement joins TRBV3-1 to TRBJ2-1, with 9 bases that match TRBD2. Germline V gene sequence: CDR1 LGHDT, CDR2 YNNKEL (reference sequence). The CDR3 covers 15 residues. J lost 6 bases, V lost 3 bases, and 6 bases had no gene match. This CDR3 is CASSQRERGVNEQFF. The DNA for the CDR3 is TGTGCCAGCAGCCAGAGGGAGCGGGGGGTCAATGAGCAGTTCTTC.

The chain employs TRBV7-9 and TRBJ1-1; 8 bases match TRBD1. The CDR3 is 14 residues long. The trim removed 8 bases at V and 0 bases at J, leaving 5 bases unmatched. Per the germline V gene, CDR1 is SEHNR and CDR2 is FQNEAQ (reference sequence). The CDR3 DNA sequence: TGTGCCAGCTTTGGGGACAGGTTGAACACTGAAGCTTTCTTT. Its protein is CASFGDRLNTEAFF.

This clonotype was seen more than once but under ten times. The CDR3 DNA reads as TGTGCCAGCAGTCCCCTAGAGGGTTCCCACGAGCAGTACTTC. This translates into CASSPLEGSHEQYF. The chain combines TRBV25-1 with TRBJ2-7, with D perhaps TRBD2 (5 bases). Trimming stripped 5 bases from V and 5 bases from J, with 16 bases between. Looked up from germline, CDR1 is MGHDK and CDR2 is SYGVNS. CDR3 length equals 14 residues.

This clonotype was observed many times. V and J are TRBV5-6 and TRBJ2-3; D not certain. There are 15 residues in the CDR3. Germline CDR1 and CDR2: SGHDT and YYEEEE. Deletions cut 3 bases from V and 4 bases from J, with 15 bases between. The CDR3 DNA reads TGTGCCAGCAGCTCTCCCTCGCGGCAGGCAGATACGCAGTATTTT. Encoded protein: CASSSPSRQADTQYF.

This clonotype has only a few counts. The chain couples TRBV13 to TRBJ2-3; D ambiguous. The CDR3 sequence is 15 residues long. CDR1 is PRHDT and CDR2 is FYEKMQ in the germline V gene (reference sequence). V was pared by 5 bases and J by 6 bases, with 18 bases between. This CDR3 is CASSPYTPADDTQYF. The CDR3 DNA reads TGTGCCAGCAGCCCCTATACCCCGGCCGATGATACGCAGTATTTT.

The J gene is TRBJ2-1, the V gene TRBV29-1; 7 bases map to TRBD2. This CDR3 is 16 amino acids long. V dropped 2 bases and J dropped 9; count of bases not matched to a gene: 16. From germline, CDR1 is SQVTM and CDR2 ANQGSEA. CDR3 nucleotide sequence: TGCAGCGTTGAAATCGGGCGGGAGCTAGCTATGGGTGAGCAGTTCTTC. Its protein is CSVEIGRELAMGEQFF.

The CDR3 sequence is CASSQGGGVGQPQHF. In DNA form, the CDR3 reads TGTGCCAGCAGCCAAGGGGGAGGGGTAGGGCAGCCCCAGCATTTT. The chain combines TRBV3-1 with TRBJ1-5; the D gene is possibly TRBD1 (5 bases). Germline lookup yields CDR1 LGHDT and CDR2 YNNKEL (reference sequence). The CDR3 has 15 residues. V was cut by 1 base and J by 7 bases, with 14 bases left in between.

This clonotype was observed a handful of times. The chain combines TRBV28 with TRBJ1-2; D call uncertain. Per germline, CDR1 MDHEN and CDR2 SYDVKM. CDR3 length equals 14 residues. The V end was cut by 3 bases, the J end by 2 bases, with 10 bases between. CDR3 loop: CASSFSVPNYGYTF. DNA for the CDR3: TGTGCCAGCAGTTTTTCGGTACCGAACTATGGCTACACCTTC.

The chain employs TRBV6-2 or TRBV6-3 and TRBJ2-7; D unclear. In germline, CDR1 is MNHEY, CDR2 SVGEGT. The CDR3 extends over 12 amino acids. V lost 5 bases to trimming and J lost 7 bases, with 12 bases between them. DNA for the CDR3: TGTGCCAGCAGTGACCCCACCGGGGAGCAGTACGTC. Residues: CASSDPTGEQYV.

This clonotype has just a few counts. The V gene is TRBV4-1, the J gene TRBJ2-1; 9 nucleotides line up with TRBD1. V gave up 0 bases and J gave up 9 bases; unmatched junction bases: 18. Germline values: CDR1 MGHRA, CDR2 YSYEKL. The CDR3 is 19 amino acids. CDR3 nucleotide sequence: TGCGCCAGCAGCCAAGAGGCCGTTGCTCTCGGGACAGGGAATGGTGAGCAGTTCTTC. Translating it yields CASSQEAVALGTGNGEQFF.

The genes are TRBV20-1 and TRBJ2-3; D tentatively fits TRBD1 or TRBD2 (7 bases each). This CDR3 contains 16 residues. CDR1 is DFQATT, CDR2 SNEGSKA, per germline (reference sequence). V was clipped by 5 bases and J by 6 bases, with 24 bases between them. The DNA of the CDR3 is TGCAGTGCTCCCCGCCCCGGGACAGCCGGGAGGGATACGCAGTATTTT. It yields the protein CSAPRPGTAGRDTQYF.

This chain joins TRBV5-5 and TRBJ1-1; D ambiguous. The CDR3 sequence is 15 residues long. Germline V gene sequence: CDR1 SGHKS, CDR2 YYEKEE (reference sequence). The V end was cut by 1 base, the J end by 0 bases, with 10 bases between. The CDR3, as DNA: TGTGCCAGCAGCTTGAAACCGGGAATGAACACTGAAGCTTTCTTT. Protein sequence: CASSLKPGMNTEAFF.